Listed below are T cell receptor beta chains from one sample, sequenced in a study of T cell responses to AZD1222 COVID-19 vaccine. Profiling relied on immunoSEQ multiplex PCR, and the TCRdb table lists in-frame clones only, not all of them. The sample has around 52,000 clones, about 90% seen once; the top ten hold around 17%. The sample in question was peripheral blood, obtained on day 0 of AZD1222 vaccination. The receptors stem from an adult in good health. The CDR3 runs from the conserved cysteine through the conserved F or W. The D gene is left open where the match is weak. For some rows the clone size is stated as once, few or many, or as a class when expanded; others skip it.

J gene,D gene,V gene,clone size,CDR3 protein,CDR3 DNA
TRBJ2-7,TRBD1,TRBV11-2,.,CASSLDADRGLYEQYF,TGTGCCAGCAGCTTAGACGCGGACAGGGGGCTCTACGAGCAGTACTTC
TRBJ1-4,.,TRBV20-1,.,CSATTNEKLFF,TGCAGTGCAACAACTAATGAAAAACTGTTTTTT
TRBJ2-7,TRBD1,TRBV11-2,.,CASSDVGNTRDRAYEQYF,TGTGCCAGCAGCGACGTTGGAAACACCCGGGACAGGGCCTACGAGCAGTACTTC
TRBJ1-2,.,TRBV28,medium-sized,CASSFAGTTYGYTF,TGTGCCAGCAGTTTTGCAGGGACCACCTATGGCTACACCTTC
TRBJ2-7,.,TRBV28,.,CASSLRAELYEQYF,TGTGCCAGCAGTTTAAGAGCGGAGTTATACGAGCAGTACTTC
TRBJ1-2,.,TRBV4-1,once,CASSQADPGPNGYTF,TGCGCCAGCAGCCAAGCGGACCCCGGGCCCAATGGCTACACCTTC
TRBJ1-2,.,TRBV4-3,few,CASSQAREGSYGYTF,TGCGCCAGCAGCCAAGCTAGGGAGGGGTCCTATGGCTACACCTTC
TRBJ2-5,.,TRBV5-5,.,CASSSLGRPETQYF,TGTGCCAGCAGCTCCCTGGGGCGCCCAGAGACCCAGTACTTC
TRBJ2-7,.,TRBV11-2,.,CASSLGNYEQYF,TGTGCCAGCAGCTTAGGGAACTACGAGCAGTACTTC
TRBJ2-5,.,TRBV9,.,CASSVGDQETQYF,TGTGCCAGCAGCGTGGGGGATCAAGAGACCCAGTACTTC
TRBJ2-2,.,TRBV27,.,CASSLYGGRGTGELFF,TGTGCCAGCAGTTTATACGGGGGGCGCGGCACCGGGGAGCTGTTTTTT
TRBJ2-6,.,TRBV4-2,.,CASSLMPGANVLTF,TGTGCCAGCAGCCTTATGCCTGGGGCCAACGTCCTGACTTTC
TRBJ1-3,.,TRBV7-9,.,CASSLGPTGNTIYF,TGTGCCAGCAGCTTGGGACCGACTGGAAACACCATATATTTT
TRBJ1-5,TRBD1,TRBV24-1,.,CATSDASGGWSRPQHF,TGTGCCACCAGTGATGCTTCAGGGGGCTGGTCCCGGCCCCAGCATTTT
TRBJ1-2,.,TRBV6-5,once,CASSYSKTVQGGYTF,TGTGCCAGCAGTTACTCGAAGACAGTTCAGGGTGGCTACACCTTC
TRBJ2-7,.,TRBV4-1,.,CASSQEWPLYEQYF,TGCGCCAGCAGCCAAGAGTGGCCTCTATACGAGCAGTACTTC
TRBJ2-5,TRBD2,TRBV20-1,.,CSASDGGRQETQYF,TGCAGTGCTAGTGATGGCGGGAGGCAAGAGACCCAGTACTTC
TRBJ2-1,.,TRBV9,.,CASSVGQTSYNEQFF,TGTGCCAGCAGCGTAGGGCAGACCAGCTACAATGAGCAGTTCTTC
TRBJ1-2,.,TRBV11-1,hyperexpanded,CASSPGGGLYGYTF,TGTGCCAGCAGCCCTGGAGGAGGCCTCTATGGCTACACCTTC
TRBJ2-7,TRBD2,TRBV19,.,CASSGGLANYEQYF,TGTGCCAGTAGTGGGGGACTAGCGAACTACGAGCAGTACTTC
TRBJ2-3,.,TRBV5-1,.,CASSLVGGRGPDTQYF,TGCGCCAGCAGCTTGGTCGGGGGTAGGGGACCAGATACGCAGTATTTT
TRBJ1-1,.,TRBV19,.,CASSIGLQFEAFF,TGTGCCAGTAGTATAGGGTTACAGTTTGAAGCTTTCTTT
TRBJ2-3,.,TRBV7-7,.,CASSRDRGDTQYF,TGTGCTAGCAGCCGAGACCGCGGTGATACGCAGTATTTT
TRBJ2-5,TRBD2,TRBV4-2,.,CASSQDNPAGLAGVETQYF,TGTGCCAGCAGCCAAGATAACCCCGCCGGACTAGCGGGAGTAGAGACCCAGTACTTC
TRBJ1-1,.,TRBV9,.,CASSVFSGNTEAFF,TGTGCCAGCAGCGTTTTCTCAGGGAACACTGAAGCTTTCTTT
TRBJ2-7,.,TRBV27,.,CASSLVRGASYEQYF,TGTGCCAGCAGTTTGGTAAGGGGGGCCTCCTACGAGCAGTACTTC